This is a list of T cell receptor beta chains from one sample in a study of blood T cell repertoires in COVID-19. Profiling relied on immunoSEQ multiplex PCR, and the TCRdb table lists in-frame clones only, not all of them. The sample carries just over 15,000 clones, about 85% recorded once. The sample taken for sequencing was peripheral blood. These receptors all come from a human donor in a cohort sampled during active COVID-19. Both conserved end residues are part of each CDR3. The D gene is left open where the match is weak. A row's size may be missing; if present it is once, few, many or a size class.

v_gene	abundance	j_gene	d_gene	CDR3nt	CDR3aa
TRBV5-1	NA	TRBJ1-2	TRBD1	TGCGCCAGCAGCCCCTGGGACAGGGTATATGGCTACACCTTC	CASSPWDRVYGYTF
TRBV5-1	NA	TRBJ2-1	NA	TGCGCCAGCAGCGTTGACAGATACAATGAGCAGTTCTTC	CASSVDRYNEQFF
TRBV30	NA	TRBJ1-4	NA	TGTGCCTGGAGTGTAAGGGAGAATGAAAAACTGTTTTTT	CAWSVRENEKLFF
TRBV5-6	NA	TRBJ1-5	TRBD1	TGTGCCAGCAGCGTACAGGGGCGGGAGCCCCAGCATTTT	CASSVQGREPQHF
TRBV2	NA	TRBJ2-7	TRBD1	TGTGCCAGCAGCGCGACAGGGGTTGGGGACTACGAGCAGTACTTC	CASSATGVGDYEQYF
TRBV5-4	NA	TRBJ2-5	TRBD2	TGTGCCAGCAGCTTGGAGGCCGGGGGGGCCCGGGAGACCCAGTACTTC	CASSLEAGGARETQYF
TRBV28	few	TRBJ1-2	TRBD1	TGTGCCAGCAGTATCGGGACAGCTGCTAACTATGGCTACACCTTC	CASSIGTAANYGYTF
TRBV5-6	NA	TRBJ2-3	TRBD2	TGTGCCAGCAGCCGGGGGAGGGCTAACACAGATACGCAGTATTTT	CASSRGRANTDTQYF
TRBV6-5	NA	TRBJ1-5	NA	TGTGCCAGCAGTTCTCCTTATCAGCCCCAGCATTTT	CASSSPYQPQHF
TRBV6-2/TRBV6-3	NA	TRBJ2-4	TRBD1	TGTGCCAGCAGTCTGGGACAGGGAGTGAACATTCAGTACTTC	CASSLGQGVNIQYF
TRBV6-6	NA	TRBJ1-1	NA	TGTGCCAGCAGTTACGTGGGCTTGAACACTGAAGCTTTCTTT	CASSYVGLNTEAFF
TRBV7-8	NA	TRBJ2-1	NA	TGTGCCAGCAGCTTAGCGGGGGGAGCCTACAATGAGCAGTTCTTC	CASSLAGGAYNEQFF
TRBV4-1	few	TRBJ2-2	TRBD2	TGCGCCAGCAGCCAAGTTCTCGCGGGAGTAAACACCGGGGAGCTGTTTTTT	CASSQVLAGVNTGELFF
TRBV29-1	NA	TRBJ2-3	TRBD2	TGCAGCGTTCGTTCCGCCAGACTAGCGGGGGAGGTAACAGATACGCAGTATTTT	CSVRSARLAGEVTDTQYF
TRBV10-3	NA	TRBJ2-7	TRBD1	TGTGCCATCAGTGACTACGGACAGGGGTACTACGAGCAGTACTTC	CAISDYGQGYYEQYF
TRBV2	NA	TRBJ1-1	TRBD1	TGTGCCAGCAGGAGGGTGGGACAGGGGGATCAAACTGAAGCTTTCTTT	CASRRVGQGDQTEAFF
TRBV6-2/TRBV6-3	once	TRBJ2-7	NA	TGTGCCAGCAGTTTCGCGTCCGGGGGAAAGTACTTC	CASSFASGGKYF
TRBV7-3	few	TRBJ1-2	TRBD1	TGTGCCAGCAGCTCGTCCCCGGACAGGGTCCCCTACACCTTC	CASSSSPDRVPYTF
TRBV14	NA	TRBJ1-2	NA	TGTGCCAGCAGCCAAGCACGGACTGGGGGCTACACCTTC	CASSQARTGGYTF
TRBV4-2	few	TRBJ1-5	NA	TGTGCCAGCAGCCAAGATATGGGGGGAAGCCAGCCCCAGCATTTT	CASSQDMGGSQPQHF
TRBV5-6	NA	TRBJ1-5	NA	TGTGCCAGCAGCTTGGATCGCAGGGTCGATCAGCCCCAGCATTTT	CASSLDRRVDQPQHF
TRBV6-1	NA	TRBJ1-3	TRBD1	TGTGCCAGCAGTGACGGGACAGGCTCTGGAAACACCATATATTTT	CASSDGTGSGNTIYF
TRBV2	NA	TRBJ2-6	NA	TGTGCCAGCAATTTATTAGGGGCTGGGGCCAACGTCCTGACTTTC	CASNLLGAGANVLTF
TRBV15	NA	TRBJ1-1	TRBD1	TGTGCCACCAGCAGGGACAGGGTAGGGGACACTGAAGCTTTCTTT	CATSRDRVGDTEAFF
TRBV7-9	NA	TRBJ1-5	NA	TGTGCCAGCAGCTTAGGATTAGGAGACAATCAGCCCCAGCATTTT	CASSLGLGDNQPQHF
TRBV11-2	few	TRBJ1-6	TRBD1	TGTGCCAGCAGCGTATTGACAGGGAAAAATTCACCCCTCCACTTT	CASSVLTGKNSPLHF
TRBV4-1	NA	TRBJ1-1	NA	TGCGCCAGCAGCTTAGACGAGGGAGGCTGGGTGAACACTGAAGCTTTCTTT	CASSLDEGGWVNTEAFF
TRBV15	NA	TRBJ2-7	TRBD1	TGTGCCACCAGCAGAGAGAGGACCGACAGGGGGTCGTCCTACGAGCAGTACTTC	CATSRERTDRGSSYEQYF
TRBV2	NA	TRBJ1-6	TRBD1	TGTGCCAGCATCGCAGGGACAGTTCGTTCACCCCTCCACTTT	CASIAGTVRSPLHF
TRBV7-9	NA	TRBJ1-1	TRBD1	TGTGCCAGCAGCTTATCACAGGGGAACGCTTTCTTT	CASSLSQGNAFF
TRBV4-1	NA	TRBJ1-5	TRBD1	TGCGCCAGCAGCCACGGGACAGCTTATAGCAATCAGCCCCAGCATTTT	CASSHGTAYSNQPQHF
TRBV6-5	NA	TRBJ1-1	NA	TGTGCCAGCCGTAGGGGGACACTGAACACTGAAGCTTTCTTT	CASRRGTLNTEAFF
TRBV6-1	NA	TRBJ2-5	TRBD1	TGTGCCAGCAGTGAATTCAGGGGGCGCTTGGAGACCCAGTACTTC	CASSEFRGRLETQYF
TRBV10-1	few	TRBJ2-7	NA	TGCGCCAGCAGTGGGGGTCGCCAGGGCTCCTACGAGCAGTACTTC	CASSGGRQGSYEQYF
TRBV27	NA	TRBJ2-3	NA	TGTGCCAGCAGTTACGTGGGGAGGACGGATACGCAGTATTTT	CASSYVGRTDTQYF
TRBV28	few	TRBJ1-1	NA	TGTGCCACCCTGGACTCAGCCCTGGAAGCTTTCTTT	CATLDSALEAFF
TRBV24-1	NA	TRBJ1-5	NA	TGTGCCACCAGTGATTCATCCCAGCCCCAGCATTTT	CATSDSSQPQHF
TRBV7-3	NA	TRBJ2-3	NA	TGTGCCAGCAGCGCCACCCCGGGAAGTTGGAGGGGGGGATTCACAGATACGCAGTATTTT	CASSATPGSWRGGFTDTQYF
TRBV19	NA	TRBJ2-1	TRBD2	TGTGCCAGCCGTCCTAGCGGGAGCTTAAGCGAGCAGTTCTTC	CASRPSGSLSEQFF
TRBV7-2	few	TRBJ2-7	TRBD1	TGTGCCAGCGGGAGCAGGGACAGAGAGCAGTACTTC	CASGSRDREQYF
TRBV6-5	NA	TRBJ2-7	NA	TGTGCCAGCAGTTACTCGGAGGGGCGCAACCACGAGCAGTACTTC	CASSYSEGRNHEQYF
TRBV28	NA	TRBJ2-2	NA	TGTGCCAGCAGTTCCACGACAGGAACGGGGGAGCTGTTTTTT	CASSSTTGTGELFF
TRBV25-1	NA	TRBJ2-2	NA	TGTGCCAGCAGTGGCTTGCAGGGGACGGGGAACACCGGGGAGCTGTTTTTT	CASSGLQGTGNTGELFF
TRBV16	NA	TRBJ2-2	NA	TGTGCCAGCAGCCGCAAGGACACGGGCGGCACCGGGGAGCTGTTTTTT	CASSRKDTGGTGELFF
TRBV5-1	NA	TRBJ1-5	NA	TGCGCCAGCAAATTAGGGGTAGGGGATCAGCCCCAGCATTTT	CASKLGVGDQPQHF
TRBV6-6	few	TRBJ2-1	TRBD1	TGTGCCAGCAGTTTGACAGGGGGCGCTGGGAATGAGCAGTTCTTC	CASSLTGGAGNEQFF
TRBV5-4	once	TRBJ2-7	TRBD2	TGTGCCAGCAGCTCGGGACTAGCGGGAGTATGGGAGCAGTACTTC	CASSSGLAGVWEQYF
TRBV4-3	NA	TRBJ1-1	NA	TGCGCCAGCAGCCAAGGAGGCGGAGCTTTCTTT	CASSQGGGAFF
TRBV29-1	once	TRBJ2-1	TRBD1	TGCAGCGCTATGAGGACAGGGGCCTACAATGAGCAGTTCTTC	CSAMRTGAYNEQFF
TRBV28	NA	TRBJ2-6	NA	TGTGCCAGCAGTGTCTCGTCAGGCACTGGGGCCAACGTCCTGACTTTC	CASSVSSGTGANVLTF
TRBV7-2	large	TRBJ2-1	NA	TGTGCCAGCAGCTTAGAAGTCGGACACTACAATGAGCAGTTCTTC	CASSLEVGHYNEQFF
TRBV15	NA	TRBJ2-3	NA	TGTGCCACCAGCAGAGATCTCTTAGCGGATACGCAGTATTTT	CATSRDLLADTQYF
TRBV4-1	NA	TRBJ1-2	TRBD1	TGCGCCAGCAGCCAAGGGGGGGACAGGGCCGCTTATGGCTACACCTTC	CASSQGGDRAAYGYTF